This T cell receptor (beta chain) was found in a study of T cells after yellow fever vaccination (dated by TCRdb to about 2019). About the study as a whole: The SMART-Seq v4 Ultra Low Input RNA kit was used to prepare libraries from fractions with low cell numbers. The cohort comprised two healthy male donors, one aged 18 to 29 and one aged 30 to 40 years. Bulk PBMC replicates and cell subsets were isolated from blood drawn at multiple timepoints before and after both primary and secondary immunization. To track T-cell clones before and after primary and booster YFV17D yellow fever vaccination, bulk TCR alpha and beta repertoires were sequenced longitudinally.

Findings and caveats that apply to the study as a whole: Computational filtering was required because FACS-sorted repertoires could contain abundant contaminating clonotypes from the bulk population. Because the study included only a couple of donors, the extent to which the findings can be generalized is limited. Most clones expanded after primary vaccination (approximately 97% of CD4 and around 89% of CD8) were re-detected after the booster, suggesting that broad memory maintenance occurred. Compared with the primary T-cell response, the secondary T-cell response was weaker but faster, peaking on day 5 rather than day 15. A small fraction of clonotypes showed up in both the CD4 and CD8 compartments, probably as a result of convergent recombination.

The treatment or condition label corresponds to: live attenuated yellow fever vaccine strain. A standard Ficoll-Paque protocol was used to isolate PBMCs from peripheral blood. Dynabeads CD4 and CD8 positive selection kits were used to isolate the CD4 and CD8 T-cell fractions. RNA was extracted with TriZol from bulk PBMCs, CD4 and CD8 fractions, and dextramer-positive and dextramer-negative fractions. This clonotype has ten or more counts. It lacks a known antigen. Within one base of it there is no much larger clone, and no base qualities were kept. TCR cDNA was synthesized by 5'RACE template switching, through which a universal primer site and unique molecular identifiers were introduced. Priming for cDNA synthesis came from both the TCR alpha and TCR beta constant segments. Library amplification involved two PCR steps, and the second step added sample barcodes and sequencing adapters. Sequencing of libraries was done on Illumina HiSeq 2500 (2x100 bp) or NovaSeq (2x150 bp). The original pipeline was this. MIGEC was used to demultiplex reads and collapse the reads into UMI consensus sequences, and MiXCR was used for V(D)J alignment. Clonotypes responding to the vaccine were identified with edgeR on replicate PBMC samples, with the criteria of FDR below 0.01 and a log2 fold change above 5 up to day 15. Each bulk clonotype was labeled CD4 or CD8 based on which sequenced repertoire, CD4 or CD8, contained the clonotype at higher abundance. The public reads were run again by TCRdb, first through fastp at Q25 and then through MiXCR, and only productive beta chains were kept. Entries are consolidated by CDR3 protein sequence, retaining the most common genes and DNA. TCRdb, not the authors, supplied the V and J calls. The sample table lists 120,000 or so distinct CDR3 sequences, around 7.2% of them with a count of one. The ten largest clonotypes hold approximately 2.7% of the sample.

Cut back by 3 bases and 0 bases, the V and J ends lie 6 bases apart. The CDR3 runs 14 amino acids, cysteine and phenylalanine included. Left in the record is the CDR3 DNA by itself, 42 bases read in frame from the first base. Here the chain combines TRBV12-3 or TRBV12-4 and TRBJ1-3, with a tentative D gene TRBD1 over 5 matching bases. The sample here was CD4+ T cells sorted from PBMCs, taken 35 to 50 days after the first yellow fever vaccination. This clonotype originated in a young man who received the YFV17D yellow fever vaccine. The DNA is TGTGCCAGCAGTTTCGGGGGCTCTGGAAACACCATATATTTT. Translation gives CASSFGGSGNTIYF.